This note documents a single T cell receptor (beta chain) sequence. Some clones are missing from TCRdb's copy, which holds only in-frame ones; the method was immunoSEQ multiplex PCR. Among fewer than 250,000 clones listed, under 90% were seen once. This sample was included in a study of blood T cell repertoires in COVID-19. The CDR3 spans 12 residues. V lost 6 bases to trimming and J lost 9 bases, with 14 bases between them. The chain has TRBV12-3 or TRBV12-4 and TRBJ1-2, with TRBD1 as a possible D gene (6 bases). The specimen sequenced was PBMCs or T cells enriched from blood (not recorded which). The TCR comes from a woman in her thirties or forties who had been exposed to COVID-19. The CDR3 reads CASSPLDRSYTF. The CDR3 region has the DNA TGTGCCAGCAGCCCCTTAGACAGGAGCTACACCTTC.